This passage covers 32 T cell receptor beta chains from one sample sequenced in a study of T cell responses to AZD1222 COVID-19 vaccine. The data were produced by immunoSEQ multiplex PCR, yet TCRdb's version contains in-frame clones alone and is incomplete. The sample yields approximately 150,000 clones, 87% seen once. The sample consisted of peripheral blood, taken on day 0 of AZD1222 vaccination. The receptors were sampled from an adult in good health.

V and J are TRBV5-6 and TRBJ1-1, with unresolved D. V shed 4 bases and J shed 0 bases, with 16 bases lying between them. Germline values: CDR1 SGHDT, CDR2 YYEEEE. CDR3 length: 16 residues. CDR3 coding DNA: TGTGCCAGCAGCCCCACAAGTTGGGGAATGAACACTGAAGCTTTCTTT. It yields the protein CASSPTSWGMNTEAFF.

The chain joins TRBV6-2 or TRBV6-3 to TRBJ2-3; weak D call: TRBD2 (6 bases). V was cut by 0 bases and J by 3 bases, with 16 bases left in between. The V gene's germline CDR1 is MNHEY and CDR2 SVGEGT. The CDR3 is made up of 17 amino acids. CDR3 sequence (DNA): TGTGCCAGCAGTTACTCTAGTGCGGGGCTGAGGACAGATACGCAGTATTTT. It codes for CASSYSSAGLRTDTQYF.

With respect to this clone: This specimen includes other DNA sequences encoding the same CDR3. The rearrangement uses TRBV19 and TRBJ1-3; tentatively, D is TRBD1 (5 bases). V was pared by 6 bases and J by 4 bases, with 13 bases between. Germline assignment: CDR1 LNHDA and CDR2 SQIVND (reference sequence). This CDR3 has 14 residues. The CDR3 bases are TGTGCCAGTAGCACCGGGGGATCCGGAAACACCATATATTTT. Residues: CASSTGGSGNTIYF.

The chain links TRBV27 to TRBJ1-2; 9 nucleotides line up with TRBD1. The length of the CDR3 is 15 residues. With V trimmed by 5 bases and J by 2 bases, 6 bases remained unmatched. Germline V gives CDR1 MNHEY, CDR2 SMNVEV (reference sequence). The DNA for the CDR3 is TGTGCCAGCAGTCATTCACAGGGGGCCAACTATGGCTACACCTTC. It is translated as CASSHSQGANYGYTF.

The CDR3 spells CASSLGGIIEAFF. The CDR3 DNA reads TGTGCCAGCAGTTTAGGGGGGATTATTGAAGCTTTCTTT. The chain links TRBV28 to TRBJ1-1; the D gene is possibly TRBD1 (5 bases). This CDR3 region has 13 residues. V lost 2 bases and J 7 bases, leaving 11 bases between the germline ends. Germline V CDR1 and CDR2: MDHEN, SYDVKM.

This clone turned up a few times. This chain uses TRBV7-2 with TRBJ2-1; 10 bases are a match to TRBD2. The germline V gene encodes CDR1 SGHTA and CDR2 FQGNSA. CDR3 length: 15 amino acids. The V and J ends lost 1 base and 8 bases, in that order; junction bases with no gene match: 5. The CDR3 DNA reads TGTGCCAGCAGCTTAGGAGTAGCGGGAGGTGATGAGCAGTTCTTC. Its translation: CASSLGVAGGDEQFF.

The gene calls are TRBV5-1 and TRBJ1-1; the D gene is possibly TRBD1 (6 bases). The CDR3 runs 13 residues. Trimming took off 8 bases at V and 0 bases at J, with 11 bases between the two ends. Germline V gene lookup returns CDR1 SGHRS and CDR2 YFSETQ. CDR3 nucleotides: TGCGCCAGTTCCGGGACATTGAACACTGAAGCTTTCTTT. Residues: CASSGTLNTEAFF.

In this sample, this clone turned up once. The chain uses TRBV3-1 (or the pseudogene TRBV3-2) and TRBJ2-7, with 9 bases fitting TRBD2. This CDR3 has 13 residues. After removal of 9 bases from V and 6 bases from J, the junction contained 9 bases not matched to a gene. The germline CDR1 and CDR2 sequences are LGHDT and YNNKEL (reference sequence). The CDR3 DNA reads as TGTGCCAGTAGGTGGCGGGAGGGCCTCGAGCAGTACTTC. It is translated as CASRWREGLEQYF.

The V and J genes are TRBV5-6 and TRBJ2-2; no definite D call. Per the germline V gene, CDR1 is SGHDT and CDR2 is YYEEEE. The CDR3 sequence is 15 residues long. V lost 2 bases, J lost 0 bases, and 8 bases lay in between. CDR3 residues: CASSLYGSNTGELFF. The CDR3 DNA reads as TGTGCCAGCAGCTTATACGGCTCGAACACCGGGGAGCTGTTTTTT.

V gene TRBV7-2 combines with J gene TRBJ1-1; D is ambiguous. Between the trimmed V and J ends, which lost 1 base and 0 bases, there was a span of 12 bases. Germline CDR1 is SGHTA and CDR2 is FQGNSA. The length of the CDR3 is 16 residues. The CDR3 loop is CASSLGVGLMNTEAFF. CDR3 DNA: TGTGCCAGCAGCTTAGGGGTTGGCTTAATGAACACTGAAGCTTTCTTT.

Worth noting for this clone: This sample also contains other DNA sequences that code for the same CDR3. J is TRBJ1-4 and V is TRBV5-4, with 7 bases identical to TRBD1. The CDR3 is made up of 13 amino acids. Germline CDR1 is SGHNT and CDR2 is YYREEE (reference sequence). Trimming removed 3 bases from V and 8 bases from J; junction bases left unmatched: 4. CDR3 coding DNA: TGTGCCAGCAGCTCCCAGGGGGGCGAAAAACTGTTTTTT. This gives the protein CASSSQGGEKLFF.

This clone was observed a single time. V gene TRBV19 combines with J gene TRBJ1-4; the D gene is possibly TRBD1 (6 bases). CDR1 is LNHDA and CDR2 is SQIVND in the germline V gene (reference sequence). Trimming took off 4 bases at V and 0 bases at J, with 9 bases between the two ends. This CDR3 is built from 15 residues. The CDR3 sequence is CASSTRQATNEKLFF. In nucleotides, the CDR3 is TGTGCCAGTAGTACCCGACAGGCAACTAATGAAAAACTGTTTTTT.

The chain is built from TRBV19 and TRBJ2-3; D may match TRBD1 or TRBD2 (5 bases each). Germline V gene sequence: CDR1 LNHDA, CDR2 SQIVND (reference sequence). The CDR3 runs 18 residues. V lost 0 bases to trimming and J lost 0 bases, with 16 bases between them. CDR3 in DNA: TGTGCCAGTAGTATAGATCCGGGACGGGATTCTAGCACAGATACGCAGTATTTT. Its protein is CASSIDPGRDSSTDTQYF.

CDR3 coding DNA: TGTGCCAGCAGCTTCATAGGGGCGACAGGGGAGTTACATGGCTACACCTTC. Protein: CASSFIGATGELHGYTF. This rearrangement joins TRBV21-1 to TRBJ1-2; TRBD1 is the table's D call, not checked against the DNA. TRBV21-1 is given as a pseudogene. The CDR3 runs 17 residues.

The chain employs TRBV27 and TRBJ1-1; unclear D gene. Trimming shortened V by 8 bases and J by 5 bases, and 12 bases separated the two germline ends. Germline CDR1 and CDR2: MNHEY and SMNVEV (reference sequence). This CDR3 spans 12 amino acids. CDR3: CASGPAGTEAFF. CDR3 DNA: TGTGCCAGCGGCCCGGCGGGGACTGAAGCTTTCTTT.

The gene calls are TRBV29-1 and TRBJ1-2, with D unclear. CDR3 length: 13 residues. V dropped 4 bases and J dropped 4 bases, with 13 bases sitting between them. Germline CDR1 reads SQVTM; CDR2 reads ANQGSEA. The CDR3 DNA reads as TGCAGCGTTGTACAGTTTGCCTCCTATGGCTACACCTTC. Residues: CSVVQFASYGYTF.

The chain links TRBV7-2 to TRBJ1-4, with D unresolved. The CDR3 loop spans 14 amino acids. Germline-derived CDR1 and CDR2 are SGHTA and FQGNSA. V shed 1 base and J shed 8 bases, with 11 bases lying between them. CDR3 coding DNA: TGTGCCAGCAGCTTAGGGGCACAAAGGGAAAAACTGTTTTTT. Its protein is CASSLGAQREKLFF. Combining the CDR3 with reference TRBV7-2 and TRBJ1-4 gives the whole variable domain GAGVSQSPSNKVTEKGKDVELRCDPISGHTALYWYRQSLGQGLEFLIYFQGNSAPDKSGLPSDRFSAERTGGSVSTLTIQRTQQEDSAVYLCASSLGAQREKLFFGSGTQLSVL.

V and J are TRBV6-5 and TRBJ1-2; 7 bases map to TRBD1. V dropped 2 bases and J dropped 6; count of bases not matched to a gene: 9. Germline V gene lookup returns CDR1 MNHEY and CDR2 SVGAGI. This CDR3 is built from 15 residues. CDR3 amino acids: CASSYDSGGANGYTF. In DNA, the CDR3 is TGTGCCAGCAGTTACGACTCAGGGGGAGCGAATGGCTACACCTTC.

V and J are TRBV11-3 and TRBJ1-1; no clear D gene. Germline CDR1 reads SGHNT; CDR2 reads YENEEA. V was pared by 5 bases and J by 8 bases, with 12 bases between. The CDR3 loop spans 12 amino acids. CDR3 protein: CASSLGSGEAFF. As DNA, the CDR3 is TGTGCCAGCAGCCTCGGCTCGGGCGAAGCTTTCTTT.

This clone has a handful of counts. The chain recombines TRBV28 with TRBJ1-5; D is unclear. V lost 8 bases and J 0 bases, leaving 14 bases between the germline ends. CDR3 length: 15 amino acids. The V gene's germline CDR1 is MDHEN and CDR2 SYDVKM. The CDR3 region has the DNA TGTGCCAGCGGGCAGTTACACTATAGCAATCAGCCCCAGCATTTT. Its translation: CASGQLHYSNQPQHF. The variable domain in full, completed from reference TRBV28 and TRBJ1-5, reads DVKVTQSSRYLVKRTGEKVFLECVQDMDHENMFWYRQDPGLGLRLIYFSYDVKMKEKGDIPEGYSVSREKKERFSLILESASTNQTSMYLCASGQLHYSNQPQHFGDGTRLSIL.

This clone was observed once. The genes are TRBV28 and TRBJ1-1; D possibly corresponds to TRBD1 (5 bases). Germline V CDR1 and CDR2: MDHEN, SYDVKM. V lost 8 bases, J lost 2 bases, and 21 bases lay in between. CDR3 length equals 16 residues. This chain's CDR3 is CASASGGFFGNTEAFF. The DNA for the CDR3 is TGTGCCAGCGCCAGTGGGGGGTTTTTTGGAAACACTGAAGCTTTCTTT.

This clone was seen a few times. This chain links TRBV6-5 with TRBJ2-1; D ambiguous. Per germline, CDR1 MNHEY and CDR2 SVGAGI. The CDR3 length is 12 residues. Trimming took 2 bases from V and 15 from J, leaving 14 bases between them. The CDR3 DNA reads as TGTGCCAGCAGTTACCCGGTTAAAGCTCCGTTCTTC. The encoded protein is CASSYPVKAPFF.

The gene calls are TRBV7-9 and TRBJ1-5; 9 bases are a match to TRBD1. CDR1 is SEHNR and CDR2 is FQNEAQ in the germline V gene (reference sequence). The V segment lost 4 bases and the J segment 1 base; nucleotides outside the gene matches: 2. The CDR3 contains 15 residues. The CDR3 sequence: CASSSQGASNQPQHF. In nucleotides, the CDR3 is TGTGCCAGCAGCTCACAGGGGGCAAGCAATCAGCCCCAGCATTTT. Full variable domain (outside the CDR3, taken from reference TRBV7-9 and TRBJ1-5): DTGVSQNPRHKITKRGQNVTFRCDPISEHNRLYWYRQTLGQGPEFLTYFQNEAQLEKSRLLSDRFSAERPKGSFSTLEIQRTEQGDSAMYLCASSSQGASNQPQHFGDGTRLSIL.

This clone was recorded only once. The genes are TRBV7-3 and TRBJ1-2; D not certain. V lost 5 bases, J lost 3 bases, and 10 bases lay in between. This CDR3 has 13 residues. Germline lookup yields CDR1 SGHTA and CDR2 FQGTGA. This CDR3 reads CASSLSRDYGYTF. The CDR3 nucleotides are TGTGCCAGCAGCCTATCAAGGGACTATGGCTACACCTTC.

The rearrangement links TRBV5-4 to TRBJ2-5, with TRBD2 as a possible D gene (6 bases). Germline V gives CDR1 SGHNT, CDR2 YYREEE (reference sequence). With 7 bases removed from V and 6 bases from J, the gap between germline ends came to 19 bases. The CDR3 is 14 residues long. The CDR3 sequence is CASRPGSGSQTQYF. The CDR3 DNA reads as TGTGCCAGCCGCCCGGGTAGCGGCTCACAGACCCAGTACTTC.

This clone was seen once. This chain connects TRBV7-6 to TRBJ2-7, with 8 bases aligning to TRBD1. Germline-derived CDR1 and CDR2 are SGHVS and FNYEAQ. The CDR3 is 14 residues long. J was trimmed by 7 bases and V by 1 base; bases with no gene match: 6. The CDR3 DNA is TGTGCCAGCAGCTTAGGCCAGGGGGCTTGGGAGCAGTACTTC. It codes for CASSLGQGAWEQYF.

The rearrangement joins TRBV6-2 or TRBV6-3 to TRBJ2-7; 9 positions match TRBD1. CDR1 and CDR2 (germline): MNHEY, SVGEGT. V shed 5 bases, J shed 2 bases, and the junction held 10 bases outside the gene matches. The CDR3 contains 16 residues. CDR3 residues: CASSDHGTGNPYEQYF. The CDR3 DNA sequence: TGTGCCAGCAGTGACCACGGGACAGGGAATCCCTACGAGCAGTACTTC.

The chain employs TRBV6-5 and TRBJ1-1; D is uncertain. CDR1 and CDR2 from the germline V gene are MNHEY and SVGAGI. Trimming removed 5 bases at V and 4 bases at J, with 5 bases between. The CDR3 has 11 residues. The CDR3 region is CASSRRTEAFF. CDR3 in DNA: TGTGCCAGCAGTCGGCGCACTGAAGCTTTCTTT.

The J gene is TRBJ2-6, the V gene TRBV15; D remains unclear. The CDR3 is 15 residues long. Trimming shortened V by 3 bases and J by 4 bases, and 10 bases separated the two germline ends. Germline CDR1 is LNHNV and CDR2 is YYDKDF (reference sequence). CDR3 nucleotides: TGTGCCACCAGCAGTCCTCCCGACGGGGCCAACGTCCTGACTTTC. It codes for CATSSPPDGANVLTF.

The chain employs TRBV28 and TRBJ1-6; 7 positions match TRBD1. Trimming at V came to 6 bases and at J to 9 bases, leaving 8 bases not matched to a gene. The germline CDR1 and CDR2 sequences are MDHEN and SYDVKM. The CDR3 is 14 amino acids. The CDR3 DNA follows: TGTGCCAGCAGCACTCAGGGGGGAAGTTCACCCCTCCACTTT. Encoded protein: CASSTQGGSSPLHF.

The rearrangement links TRBV29-1 to TRBJ2-2, with D maybe TRBD2 (6 bases). CDR1 and CDR2 (germline): SQVTM, ANQGSEA. The V end was cut by 1 base, the J end by 6 bases, with 12 bases between. The CDR3 length is 14 residues. The CDR3 DNA is TGCAGCGTTGAAGCGGGAGTAGGGGCCGGGGAGCTGTTTTTT. Translation gives CSVEAGVGAGELFF.

The rearrangement links TRBV5-6 to TRBJ1-1; tentative D call: TRBD1 (5 bases). Trimming left V 0 bases short and J 5 bases short, with 11 bases between. The CDR3 is 14 amino acids. CDR1 and CDR2 from the germline V gene are SGHDT and YYEEEE. CDR3 region: CASSLVGRGTEAFF. CDR3 DNA sequence: TGTGCCAGCAGCTTGGTGGGGAGGGGAACTGAAGCTTTCTTT.